Below, 11 T cell receptor beta chains from the same sample are listed, as sequenced in a study of OX40 agonist ivuxolimab in advanced cancers. Using immunoSEQ multiplex PCR, the repertoire was profiled, and TCRdb retains in-frame clones only, with some absent. The sample has more than 50,000 clones, just under 90% seen once; the top ten hold 1.5% to 2%. The source was CD4+ or CD8+ T cells sorted from blood, collected in a trial of the OX40 agonist ivuxolimab. The receptors originated from an adult with an advanced solid tumor such as melanoma, head and neck, liver or kidney cancer.

The rearrangement links TRBV5-4 to TRBJ2-3, with D perhaps TRBD1 (6 bases). The CDR3 loop spans 17 amino acids. Between the trimmed V and J ends, which lost 5 bases and 2 bases, there was a span of 21 bases. Germline V CDR1 and CDR2: SGHNT, YYREEE (reference sequence). Written as DNA, the CDR3 is TGTGCCAGCAGTCGACTAAATCTCGCAGGGGCCACAGATACGCAGTATTTT. Protein: CASSRLNLAGATDTQYF.

This clone has only a few counts. The rearrangement uses TRBV19 and TRBJ1-1, with 7 bases fitting TRBD1. This CDR3 is 15 amino acids long. V lost 8 bases to trimming and J lost 4 bases; unmatched junction nucleotides: 13. Germline V lookup: CDR1 LNHDA, CDR2 SQIVND (reference sequence). The CDR3 bases are TGTGCCAGTTCCCAGACAGGGAGAAGGCGCACTGAAGCTTTCTTT. It yields the protein CASSQTGRRRTEAFF.

The J gene is TRBJ2-5, the V gene TRBV5-1; D is uncertain. Germline V CDR1 and CDR2: SGHRS, YFSETQ. Between the trimmed V and J ends, which lost 4 bases and 0 bases, there was a span of 16 bases. There are 16 residues in the CDR3. The CDR3 DNA reads as TGCGCCAGCAGCCCGTCGTGGTCGACAAACCAAGAGACCCAGTACTTC. Translation: CASSPSWSTNQETQYF.

This chain uses TRBV5-6 with TRBJ1-4; 9 positions match TRBD1. This CDR3 is 15 amino acids long. Germline trimming cut 3 bases from V and 5 bases from J; bases unmatched to any gene: 5. The V gene's germline CDR1 is SGHDT and CDR2 YYEEEE. The CDR3 DNA is TGTGCCAGCAGCTCCACAGGGGGCGAAAATGAAAAACTGTTTTTT. Amino acids: CASSSTGGENEKLFF.

The chain employs TRBV28 and TRBJ1-2; maybe TRBD1 (5 bases). The CDR3 totals 12 residues. The germline V gene has CDR1 MDHEN and CDR2 SYDVKM. Trimming shortened V by 6 bases and J by 8 bases, and 13 bases separated the two germline ends. Written as DNA, the CDR3 is TGTGCCAGCAGACAAACAGGCTCAGGCTACACCTTC. It yields the protein CASRQTGSGYTF.

The V call is TRBV5-8, the J call TRBJ1-5, with D perhaps TRBD1 (6 bases). The V and J ends lost 0 bases and 2 bases respectively, with 9 bases between them. Germline V lookup: CDR1 SGHTS, CDR2 YDEGEE. The CDR3 extends over 15 amino acids. The DNA for the CDR3 is TGTGCCAGCAGCTTGGAGGGGGTGGGCAATCAGCCCCAGCATTTT. This sequence encodes CASSLEGVGNQPQHF. Full variable domain (remainder filled in from reference TRBV5-8 and TRBJ1-5): EAGVTQSPTHLIKTRGQQATLRCSPISGHTSVYWYQQALGLGLQFLLWYDEGEERNRGNFPPRFSGRQFPNYSSELNVNALELEDSALYLCASSLEGVGNQPQHFGDGTRLSIL.

The V call is TRBV7-8, the J call TRBJ1-1; 10 bases are shared with TRBD1. Germline-derived CDR1 and CDR2 are SGHVS and FQNEAQ. J was trimmed by 1 base and V by 5 bases; bases with no gene match: 4. The CDR3 runs 15 residues. The CDR3 is CASSPRDRGNTEAFF. CDR3 nucleotide sequence: TGTGCCAGCAGCCCTCGGGACAGGGGGAACACTGAAGCTTTCTTT.

The table lists this clone with a few counts. The chain couples TRBV6-5 to TRBJ1-2, with D perhaps TRBD1 (6 bases). The CDR3 length is 14 residues. V gave up 0 bases and J gave up 7 bases, with 12 bases separating them. Germline assignment: CDR1 MNHEY and CDR2 SVGAGI. CDR3 residues: CASSYSRGASGYTF. As DNA, the CDR3 is TGTGCCAGCAGTTACTCGAGGGGGGCGAGTGGCTACACCTTC.

This chain joins TRBV2 and TRBJ1-3; TRBD1 matches 7 bases. CDR1 and CDR2 (germline): SNHLY, FYNNEI. The length of the CDR3 is 16 residues. The V gene end was trimmed by 3 bases and the J gene end by 0 bases; junction bases not matched to a gene: 5. The CDR3 is CASSERDSLSGNTIYF. CDR3 DNA: TGTGCCAGCAGTGAGCGGGACAGTCTCTCTGGAAACACCATATATTTT. Full variable domain (missing parts from reference TRBV2 and TRBJ1-3): EPEVTQTPSHQVTQMGQEVILRCVPISNHLYFYWYRQILGQKVEFLVSFYNNEISEKSEIFDDQFSVERPDGSNFTLKIRSTKLEDSAMYFCASSERDSLSGNTIYFGEGSWLTVV.

This sequence joins TRBV6-6 and TRBJ2-7; 9 nucleotides match TRBD1. CDR1 and CDR2 (germline): MNHNY, SVGAGI (reference sequence). J gave up 7 bases and V 2 bases, and 6 bases lay outside the gene matches. The length of the CDR3 is 14 residues. The CDR3 here is CASSYGGQGGEQYF. CDR3 DNA: TGTGCCAGCAGTTACGGGGGACAGGGCGGAGAGCAGTACTTC.

The V call is TRBV7-2, the J call TRBJ1-1; no reliable D call. The V and J ends lost 5 bases and 3 bases respectively, with 10 bases between them. Germline CDR1 SGHTA, CDR2 FQGNSA. This CDR3 is built from 13 residues. CDR3 sequence: CASSPLRDTEAFF. The CDR3 region has the DNA TGTGCCAGCAGCCCCCTTAGGGACACTGAAGCTTTCTTT.